Shown below are 20 T cell receptor beta chains from a single sample sequenced in a study of HIV-infected children after antiretroviral therapy interruption. This sample's treatment: PENTA 11 planned treatment interruption arm or continuous ART arm. RNA-based 3' RACE libraries used unique molecular identifiers. In TCRdb, the 3' RACE reads were re-called with MiXCR into one record per CDR3 protein. The table records some 38,000 distinct CDR3 sequences, 5% to 8% of them present only once. Source: CD45RA+ CD4+ T cells from PBMCs, pooled from several time points, taken from a donor given antiretroviral therapy, either interrupted or continuous. This sample's subset: naive CD4+ CD45RA+ CD45RO- T cells. Every receptor here comes from a pool of human donors with HIV.

This clonotype was counted between two and nine times. The chain carries TRBV15 and TRBJ2-5; the match to TRBD2 covers 7 bases. The CDR3 length is 15 residues. Germline V lookup: CDR1 LNHNV, CDR2 YYDKDF (reference sequence). J lost 2 bases, V lost 5 bases, and 8 bases had no gene match. This CDR3 reads CATSPRLAVQETQYF. The CDR3 DNA is TGTGCCACCAGCCCGCGGCTAGCGGTACAAGAGACCCAGTACTTC.

This clonotype has at least ten counts. The J gene is TRBJ2-7, the V gene TRBV11-1; TRBD1 aligns across 9 bases. Trimming removed 5 bases from V and 5 bases from J; junction bases left unmatched: 4. Germline V gene sequence: CDR1 SGHAT, CDR2 FQDESV (reference sequence). This CDR3 contains 13 residues. The CDR3 bases are TGTGCCAGCAGCCGTGGGACAGGGAACGAGCAGTACTTC. Translating it yields CASSRGTGNEQYF.

This clonotype was seen repeatedly, ten times or more. The V and J genes are TRBV24-1 and TRBJ2-7; 10 bases fit TRBD1. The CDR3 covers 15 residues. Germline V lookup: CDR1 KGHDR, CDR2 SFDVKD. Trimming took 4 bases from V and 0 from J; bases not matched to a gene: 2. CDR3 sequence: CATSEGTGVSYEQYF. CDR3 DNA sequence: TGTGCCACCAGTGAGGGGACAGGGGTCTCCTACGAGCAGTACTTC.

Ten or more counts support this clonotype. The V call is TRBV20-1, the J call TRBJ1-2; D is possibly TRBD1 (6 bases). The germline V gene has CDR1 DFQATT and CDR2 SNEGSKA (reference sequence). The CDR3 runs to 12 residues. The V end was cut by 0 bases, the J end by 8 bases, with 10 bases between. As DNA, the CDR3 is TGCAGTGCTAGAGATACAGGGCCGGGCTACACCTTC. Its translation is CSARDTGPGYTF.

This clonotype is labeled medium-sized. One junction end disagrees with the germline gene, perhaps due to a read error. The genes are TRBV4-2 and TRBJ2-5, with D tentatively TRBD2 (6 bases). The CDR3 is 16 amino acids. Per the germline V gene, CDR1 is LGHNA and CDR2 is YNFKEQ. The chain's CDR3 is CASSQDNRDWEDTQYF. Written as DNA, the CDR3 is TGTGCCAGCAGCCAAGATAACCGGGACTGGGAAGACACCCAGTACTTT.

This clonotype was seen a handful of times. The V gene is TRBV12-3 or TRBV12-4, the J gene TRBJ1-4; D is unresolved. V lost 5 bases and J 2 bases, leaving 18 bases between the germline ends. The CDR3 sequence is 17 residues long. This chain's CDR3 is CASSVSWGIGTNEKLFF. The CDR3 DNA follows: TGTGCCAGCAGTGTTTCGTGGGGTATTGGCACTAATGAAAAACTGTTTTTT.

In its sample, this clonotype was seen a few times. The rearrangement links TRBV12-3 or TRBV12-4 to TRBJ2-3; D ambiguous. Trimming left V 1 base short and J 6 bases short, with 11 bases between. The CDR3 sequence is 14 residues long. This chain's CDR3 is CASSLVPSTDTQYF. CDR3 in DNA: TGTGCCAGCAGTTTAGTACCTTCGACTGATACGCAGTATTTT.

V is TRBV6-2 or TRBV6-3 and J is TRBJ2-7; 11 nucleotides line up with TRBD2. CDR3 length: 16 amino acids. Losses at the gene ends were 4 bases for V and 3 bases for J; bases not matched to a gene: 8. Germline CDR1 MNHEY, CDR2 SVGEGT. The CDR3 coding sequence is TGTGCCAGCAGTTCCGCCCCTCTAGCGGGGGGCTACGAGCAGTACTTC. Translated, it gives CASSSAPLAGGYEQYF.

This clonotype was observed at least ten times. The V gene is TRBV11-2, the J gene TRBJ1-3; D gene ambiguous. The CDR3 is 15 amino acids. Trimming cost V 4 bases and J 0 bases, with 10 bases left between them. In germline, CDR1 is SGHAT, CDR2 FQNNGV. The CDR3 loop is CASSSGLSSGNTIYF. In DNA, the CDR3 is TGTGCCAGCAGCTCGGGCCTGAGCTCTGGAAACACCATATATTTT.

This clonotype was seen ten or more times. The CDR3 is CASSFGVRYNEQFF. DNA for the CDR3: TGTGCCAGCAGTTTCGGCGTGCGATACAATGAGCAGTTCTTC. This chain uses TRBV27 with TRBJ2-1, with D unresolved. V was clipped by 3 bases and J by 4 bases, with 10 bases between them. Germline lookup yields CDR1 MNHEY and CDR2 SMNVEV (reference sequence). This CDR3 is 14 amino acids long.

In this sample, this clonotype turned up many times. J is TRBJ2-1 and V is TRBV24-1; a possible D gene is TRBD1 (6 bases). The CDR3 loop spans 22 amino acids. The V gene lost 0 bases and the J gene lost 0 bases, with 26 bases spanning the gap. Looked up from germline, CDR1 is KGHDR and CDR2 is SFDVKD. This CDR3 reads CATSDLHPRGQGPRRSYNEQFF. The CDR3 bases are TGTGCCACCAGTGATTTGCACCCCCGAGGGCAGGGGCCCCGTCGCTCCTACAATGAGCAGTTCTTC.

This clonotype was counted only a few times. The J gene is TRBJ2-1, the V gene TRBV29-1, with TRBD2 matching 11 bases. CDR1 SQVTM and CDR2 ANQGSEA come from the germline V gene. The CDR3 covers 14 residues. V shed 7 bases, J shed 3 bases, and the junction held 5 bases outside the gene matches. The CDR3 DNA is TGCAGCGCCCCGGGACTAGCGGACTACAATGAGCAGTTCTTC. This encodes CSAPGLADYNEQFF.

This clonotype was observed a few times. The chain carries TRBV10-3 and TRBJ2-1; 11 bases align to TRBD2. CDR3 length equals 18 residues. Germline trimming cut 5 bases from V and 6 bases from J; bases unmatched to any gene: 15. Looked up from germline, CDR1 is ENHRY and CDR2 is SYGVKD. CDR3 amino acids: CAISLTSGDHAGGNEQFF. The CDR3 coding sequence is TGTGCCATCAGTTTGACTAGCGGGGATCACGCAGGGGGCAATGAGCAGTTCTTC.

At least ten counts were recorded for this clonotype. CDR3 sequence (DNA): TGCGCCAGCATTTCCGGACGCTACGAGCAGTACTTC. This encodes CASISGRYEQYF. This chain joins TRBV4-3 and TRBJ2-7; D unclear. CDR3 size: 12 residues. Between the trimmed V and J ends, which lost 7 bases and 3 bases, there was a span of 10 bases. CDR1 is LGHNA, CDR2 YSLEER, per germline.

This clonotype was observed a few times. The rearrangement joins TRBV12-3 or TRBV12-4 to TRBJ2-5; maybe TRBD2 (6 bases). V dropped 6 bases and J dropped 1 base, with 18 bases sitting between them. The CDR3 contains 16 residues. The DNA for the CDR3 is TGTGCCAGCAGCCTCCGGGAGAAGCTGGCCCAAGAGACCCAGTACTTC. It is translated as CASSLREKLAQETQYF.

This clonotype was found many times. The rearrangement uses TRBV19 and TRBJ2-7; D is possibly TRBD2 (6 bases). Germline-derived CDR1 and CDR2 are LNHDA and SQIVND (reference sequence). There are 13 residues in the CDR3. V lost 6 bases and J 4 bases, leaving 13 bases between the germline ends. The DNA of the CDR3 is TGTGCCAGTAGGAGGGCAGGAGGGTACGAGCAGTACTTC. This translates into CASRRAGGYEQYF.

The V and J genes are TRBV6-5 and TRBJ2-1; D unclear. The CDR3 covers 14 residues. Germline V CDR1 and CDR2: MNHEY, SVGAGI. Trimming took off 3 bases at V and 7 bases at J, with 13 bases between the two ends. The CDR3 DNA sequence: TGTGCCAGCAGTTATTCGGGTCCCCGGAATGAGCAGTTCTTC. Encoded protein: CASSYSGPRNEQFF.

This clonotype showed up many times. This chain connects TRBV7-2 to TRBJ2-7; 7 positions agree with TRBD1. The CDR3 totals 15 residues. CDR1 SGHTA and CDR2 FQGNSA come from the germline V gene. V was clipped by 5 bases and J by 2 bases; unmatched bases: 9. DNA for the CDR3: TGTGCCAGCAGCGCGACCAAAGGACAGGCCTACGAGCAGTACTTC. This encodes CASSATKGQAYEQYF. The whole variable domain, filled in from reference TRBV7-2 and TRBJ2-7, reads GAGVSQSPSNKVTEKGKDVELRCDPISGHTALYWYRQSLGQGLEFLIYFQGNSAPDKSGLPSDRFSAERTGGSVSTLTIQRTQQEDSAVYLCASSATKGQAYEQYFGPGTRLTVT.

This clonotype was recorded at least ten times. The chain is built from TRBV12-3 or TRBV12-4 and TRBJ1-1; D possibly corresponds to TRBD1 (5 bases). The CDR3 spans 13 residues. The ends were cut back, 5 bases at V and 5 bases at J, with 12 bases in the middle. CDR3 nucleotide sequence: TGTGCCAGCAGTGGTAGACAGCGAACTGAAGCTTTCTTT. Residues: CASSGRQRTEAFF.

This clonotype was detected a few times. This chain uses TRBV4-1 with TRBJ2-7; 10 bases are a match to TRBD2. Germline values: CDR1 MGHRA, CDR2 YSYEKL. The CDR3 extends over 15 amino acids. Trimming took 2 bases from V and 0 from J; bases not matched to a gene: 1. The CDR3 protein is CASSQLAGVSYEQYF. The CDR3 DNA is TGCGCCAGCAGCCAACTAGCGGGAGTCTCCTACGAGCAGTACTTC.